This T cell receptor (beta chain) was found in a study of blood T cell repertoires in COVID-19. Study-level background: The samples span acute and convalescent COVID-19 from the United States, Italy and Spain. The cDNA or gDNA used as material had been derived from T cells, B-cell-depleted T cells, or PBMCs.

Looked up from germline, CDR1 is WNHNN and CDR2 is SYGVQD (reference sequence). Trimming removed 4 bases from V and 6 bases from J, with 9 bases in between. This CDR3 spans 13 amino acids. In the original processing: Reference gene primer amplification gave nucleated cell count estimates. Assay used: immunoSEQ multiplex PCR; TCRdb lists only in-frame clones, some missing. The V and J calls and clone size were taken over from that table, and D and trimming were inferred from the DNA. The sample has 85,000 to 90,000 clones, approximately 80% seen once. The clonotype originates from an older man with acute or convalescent COVID-19. Sequencing was performed on peripheral blood. The chain combines TRBV10-1 with TRBJ2-2, with unresolved D. CDR3 amino acids: CASSGARAGELFF. The CDR3 DNA follows: TGCGCCAGCAGTGGAGCGAGAGCCGGGGAGCTGTTTTTT.